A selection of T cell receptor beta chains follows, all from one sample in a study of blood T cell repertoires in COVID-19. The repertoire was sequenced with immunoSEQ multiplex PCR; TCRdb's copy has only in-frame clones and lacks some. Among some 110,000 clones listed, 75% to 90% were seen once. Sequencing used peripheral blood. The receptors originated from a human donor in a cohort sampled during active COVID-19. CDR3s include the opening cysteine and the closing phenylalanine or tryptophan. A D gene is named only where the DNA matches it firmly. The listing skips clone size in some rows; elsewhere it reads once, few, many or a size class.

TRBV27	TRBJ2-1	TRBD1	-	CASSLSWTGSLNEQFF	TGTGCCAGCAGTTTATCGTGGACAGGGTCACTCAATGAGCAGTTCTTC
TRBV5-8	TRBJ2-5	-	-	CASSRTGVETQYF	TGTGCCAGCAGCCGTACCGGGGTAGAGACCCAGTACTTC
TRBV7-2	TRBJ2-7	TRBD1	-	CASSFSGTGDYEQYF	TGTGCCAGCAGCTTTTCCGGGACAGGGGACTACGAGCAGTACTTC
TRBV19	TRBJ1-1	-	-	CASSTPLVNTEAFF	TGTGCCAGTAGTACCCCCCTAGTGAACACTGAAGCTTTCTTT
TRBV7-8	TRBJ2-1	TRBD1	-	CASSYRTGNEQFF	TGTGCCAGCAGCTACCGGACAGGGAATGAGCAGTTCTTC
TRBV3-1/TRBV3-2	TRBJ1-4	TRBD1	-	CASSQEQGASEKLFF	TGTGCCAGCAGCCAAGAACAGGGGGCCAGTGAAAAACTGTTTTTT
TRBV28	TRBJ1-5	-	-	CASSKEYSNQPQHF	TGTGCCAGCAGCAAGGAGTATAGCAATCAGCCCCAGCATTTT
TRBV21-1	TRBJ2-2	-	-	CASRGISGMYTGELFF	TGTGCCAGCAGAGGTATTAGCGGGATGTACACCGGGGAGCTGTTTTTT
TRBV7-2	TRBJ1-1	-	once	CASSLQQNTEAFF	TGTGCCAGCAGCTTACAACAGAACACTGAAGCTTTCTTT
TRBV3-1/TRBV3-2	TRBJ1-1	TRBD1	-	CASSQGQGSSEAFF	TGTGCCAGCAGCCAAGGACAGGGCAGCAGTGAAGCTTTCTTT
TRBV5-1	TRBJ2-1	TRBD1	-	CASSSGTGAEEQFF	TGCGCCAGCAGTTCCGGGACAGGGGCCGAGGAGCAGTTCTTC
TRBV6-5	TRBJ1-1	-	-	CASSNAAGSYTEAFF	TGTGCCAGCAGTAATGCTGCCGGGAGCTACACTGAAGCTTTCTTT